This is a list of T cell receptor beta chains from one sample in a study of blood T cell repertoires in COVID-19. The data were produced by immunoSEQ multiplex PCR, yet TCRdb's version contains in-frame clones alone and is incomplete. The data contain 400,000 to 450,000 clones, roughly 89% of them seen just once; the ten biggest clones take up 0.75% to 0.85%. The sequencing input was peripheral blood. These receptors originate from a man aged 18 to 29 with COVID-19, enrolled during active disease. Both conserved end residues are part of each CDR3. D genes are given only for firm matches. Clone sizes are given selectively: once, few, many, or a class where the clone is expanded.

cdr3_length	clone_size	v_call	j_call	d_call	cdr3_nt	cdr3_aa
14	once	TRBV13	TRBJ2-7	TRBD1	TGTGCCAGCAGCCCGCCGGGGGACAGGTCCGGGCAGTACTTC	CASSPPGDRSGQYF
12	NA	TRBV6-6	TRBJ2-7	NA	TGTGCCAGCAGTTCCCTTAGAACCGAGCAGTACTTC	CASSSLRTEQYF
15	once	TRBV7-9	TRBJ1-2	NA	TGTGCCAGCAGCTTTGGGGCCAGGCCCAGTTATGGCTACACCTTC	CASSFGARPSYGYTF
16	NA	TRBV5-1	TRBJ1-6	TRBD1	TGCGCCAGCAGCCTCATCCGTGGGACAGCTAATTCACCCCTCCACTTT	CASSLIRGTANSPLHF
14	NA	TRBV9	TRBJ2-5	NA	TGTGCCAGCAGCGTAGGGACAGCACAAGAGACCCAGTACTTC	CASSVGTAQETQYF
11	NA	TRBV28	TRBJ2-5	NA	TGTGCCAGCAGTTTACAGTTGACCCAGTACTTC	CASSLQLTQYF
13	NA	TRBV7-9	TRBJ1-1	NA	TGTGCCAGCAGCCTGGGTGGGGGGACTGAAGCTTTCTTT	CASSLGGGTEAFF
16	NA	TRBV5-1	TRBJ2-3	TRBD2	TGCGCCAGCAGCTTGGGAACTAGCGGAAGCACAGATACGCAGTATTTT	CASSLGTSGSTDTQYF
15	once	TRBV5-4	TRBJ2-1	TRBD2	TGTGCCAGCAGCTATGGGGCGGGGGGATACAATGAGCAGTTCTTC	CASSYGAGGYNEQFF
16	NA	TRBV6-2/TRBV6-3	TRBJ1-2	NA	TGTGCCAGCAGTTACATCACCCTCGGGTCTAACTATGGCTACACCTTC	CASSYITLGSNYGYTF
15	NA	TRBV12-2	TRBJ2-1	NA	TGTGCAAGTCGCTTCACTAGCGGGAGGGGGCATGAGCAGTTCTTC	CASRFTSGRGHEQFF
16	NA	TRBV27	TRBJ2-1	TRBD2	TGTGCCAGCACCTCATTAACTAGCGGGATTCTCAATGAGCAGTTCTTC	CASTSLTSGILNEQFF
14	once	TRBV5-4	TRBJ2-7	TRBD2	TGTGCCAGCAGCGCTACTAGCGCTCCCTACGAGCAGTACTTC	CASSATSAPYEQYF
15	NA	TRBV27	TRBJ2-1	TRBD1	TGTGCCAGCAGTCTCGACAGGGGCGTCTACAATGAGCAGTTCTTC	CASSLDRGVYNEQFF